The 3 T cell receptor beta chains below come from one sample, sequenced in a study. TCRdb re-derived calls from the RT-PCR reads in MiXCR, one entry per CDR3 protein. This sample has about 680,000 distinct CDR3 sequences, with approximately 15% found just once. The sample taken for sequencing was memory CD4+ T cells from blood. These receptors came from a female donor in good health, serving as a healthy control.

In its sample, this clonotype was seen a few times. The CDR3 sequence is CAIAGGETDTQYF. The CDR3 coding sequence is TGTGCCATCGCTGGGGGAGAGACAGATACGCAGTATTTT. J is TRBJ2-3 and V is TRBV10-3; D is tentatively TRBD1 or TRBD2 (5 bases each). Trimming took off 8 bases at V and 3 bases at J, with 12 bases between the two ends. Per germline, CDR1 ENHRY and CDR2 SYGVKD. The CDR3 runs to 13 residues.

This clonotype came up a few times. This chain connects TRBV6-5 to TRBJ1-6, with D perhaps matching TRBD1 (5 bases). This CDR3 is built from 14 residues. V lost 7 bases and J 6 bases, leaving 13 bases between the germline ends. Germline CDR1 is MNHEY and CDR2 is SVGAGI. This chain's CDR3 is CASTEAQGNSPLHF. Here the CDR3 DNA reads TGTGCCAGCACCGAGGCCCAGGGTAATTCACCCCTCCACTTT.

This clonotype was observed a few times. The CDR3 loop reads CATRSGDTIPKAFF. CDR3 nucleotide sequence: TGTGCCACCCGCTCTGGGGACACTATCCCTAAAGCTTTCTTT. This sequence joins TRBV24-1 and TRBJ1-1; perhaps TRBD1 as D (6 bases). The CDR3 is 14 residues long. Germline V gene lookup returns CDR1 KGHDR and CDR2 SFDVKD. Trimming took off 9 bases at V and 9 bases at J, with 22 bases between the two ends.